This T cell receptor (beta chain) appears in the sequencing data of a study of blood T cell repertoires in COVID-19. Trimming removed 3 bases from V and 6 bases from J; junction bases left unmatched: 6. Germline V CDR1 and CDR2: SGHRS, YFSETQ. The CDR3 loop spans 14 amino acids. Participants were placed into cohorts based on the clinical history they reported. Either two negative PCRs, clearance, or symptom resolution qualified Cohort 3 donors as recovered. Source study methods: Amplified reference gene primers provided the basis for estimating nucleated cell counts. TCRdb keeps only in-frame clones here, not all; method: immunoSEQ multiplex PCR. The DNA gave D and trimming, while V, J and clone size come from that table. The sample contains approximately 150,000 clones, around 84% of which appear only once.

This rearrangement joins TRBV5-1 to TRBJ1-2, with 9 positions matching TRBD1. The specimen sequenced was PBMCs or T cells enriched from blood (not recorded which). The TCR was taken from a woman aged 45-65 years who had recovered from COVID-19. The CDR3 loop reads CASSSGTGWDGYTF. CDR3 nucleotide sequence: TGCGCCAGCAGCTCCGGGACAGGGTGGGATGGCTACACCTTC.